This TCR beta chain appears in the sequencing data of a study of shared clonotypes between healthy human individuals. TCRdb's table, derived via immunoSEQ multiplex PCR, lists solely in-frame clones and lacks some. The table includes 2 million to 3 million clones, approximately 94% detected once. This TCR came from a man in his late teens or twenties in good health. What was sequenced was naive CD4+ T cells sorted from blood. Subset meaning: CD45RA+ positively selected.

The CDR3 DNA follows: TGCGCCAGCAGCTTGGCCCTGGGGACAGGGGAAGAGACCCAGTACTTC. Its protein product is CASSLALGTGEETQYF. The genes are TRBV5-1 and TRBJ2-5, with 10 bases that match TRBD1. V lost 0 bases, J lost 3 bases, and 5 bases stayed unmatched. The CDR3 has 16 residues. Germline V gene data show CDR1 as SGHRS and CDR2 as YFSETQ.